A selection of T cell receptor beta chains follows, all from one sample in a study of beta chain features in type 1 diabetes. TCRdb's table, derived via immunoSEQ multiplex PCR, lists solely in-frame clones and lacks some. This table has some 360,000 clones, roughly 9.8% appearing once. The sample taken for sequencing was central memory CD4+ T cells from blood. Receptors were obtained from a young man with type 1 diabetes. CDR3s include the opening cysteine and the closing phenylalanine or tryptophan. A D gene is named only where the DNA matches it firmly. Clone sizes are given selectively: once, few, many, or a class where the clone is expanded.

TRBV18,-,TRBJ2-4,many,TGTGCCAGCTCACCGAGTCGCTCCCTTGGGAACATTCAGTACTTC,CASSPSRSLGNIQYF
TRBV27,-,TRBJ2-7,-,TGTGCCAGCAGTTTAAGACAGCCCTACGAGCAGTACTTC,CASSLRQPYEQYF
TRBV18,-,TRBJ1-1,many,TGTGCCAGCTCACCTGACGGGGAGGGTGAAGCTTTCTTT,CASSPDGEGEAFF
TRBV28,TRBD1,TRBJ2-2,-,TGTGCCCCTAGGGGGCGTACCGGGGAGCTGTTTTTT,CAPRGRTGELFF
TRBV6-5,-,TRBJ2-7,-,TGTGCCAGCAGTTTAGACGGCTACGAGCAGTACTTC,CASSLDGYEQYF
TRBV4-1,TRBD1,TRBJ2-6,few,TGCGCCAGCAGCCAAGATTCCAGGGGGCGTTCCGGGGCCAACGTCCTGACTTTC,CASSQDSRGRSGANVLTF
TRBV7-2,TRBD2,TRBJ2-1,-,TGTGCCAGCAGCCAGGGGAGGGGGACTAGCGGACACAATGAGCAGTTCTTC,CASSQGRGTSGHNEQFF
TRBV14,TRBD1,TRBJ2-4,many,TGTGCCAGCAGCCCGCTAGACAGGGTAGCCAAAAACATTCAGTACTTC,CASSPLDRVAKNIQYF
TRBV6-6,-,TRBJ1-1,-,TGTGCCAGCAGTTACCGCAGGGAGAACACTGAAGCTTTCTTT,CASSYRRENTEAFF
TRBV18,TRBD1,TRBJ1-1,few,TGTGCCAGCTCACCAGGACAGGGCCGCACTGAAGCTTTCTTT,CASSPGQGRTEAFF
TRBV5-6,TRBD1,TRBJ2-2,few,TGTGCCAGCAGCTTGGCAGCTGGGGTCGGACAGGGGGCCGGTGGGGAGCTGTTTTTT,CASSLAAGVGQGAGGELFF
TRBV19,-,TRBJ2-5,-,TGTGCCAGTAGTATTTCCAGGCGAGAGACCCAGTACTTC,CASSISRRETQYF
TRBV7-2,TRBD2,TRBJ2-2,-,TGTGCCAGCAGCTTTTCTTTCGGGACTAGCGGTAACACCGGGGAGCTGTTTTTT,CASSFSFGTSGNTGELFF
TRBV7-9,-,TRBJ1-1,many,TGTGCCAGCAGGACAAATCCCCAAGGCGCCAGGGGAATGAACACTGAAGCTTTCTTT,CASRTNPQGARGMNTEAFF
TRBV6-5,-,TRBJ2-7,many,TGTGCCAGCAGTTACGCGGGACAGACTTTCTACGAGCAGTACTTC,CASSYAGQTFYEQYF
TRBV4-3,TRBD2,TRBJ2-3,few,TGCGCCAGCAGCCAAGATCGGGGGGGACTTGCTAGGTCAGATACGCAGTATTTT,CASSQDRGGLARSDTQYF
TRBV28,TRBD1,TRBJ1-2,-,TGTGCCAGCAGTTTAGGTTTTAACAGGGGGACGAGCTACACCTTC,CASSLGFNRGTSYTF
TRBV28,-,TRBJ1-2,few,TGTGCCAGCAGTTTAACAGGACCTAACTATGGCTACACCTTC,CASSLTGPNYGYTF
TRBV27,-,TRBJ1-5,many,TGTGCCAGCAGTTCACAGGGTGATCGCAATCAGCCCCAGCATTTT,CASSSQGDRNQPQHF
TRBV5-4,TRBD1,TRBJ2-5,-,TGTGCCAGCAGCCCTGGGGACAGGACGAAAGAGACCCAGTACTTC,CASSPGDRTKETQYF
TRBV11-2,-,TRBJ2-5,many,TGTGCCAGCAGCTTTGGGCTAGAAGAGACCCAGTACTTC,CASSFGLEETQYF
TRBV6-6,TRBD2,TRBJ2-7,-,TGTGCCAGCAGTGGCGGGAGGACACACTACGAGCAGTACTTC,CASSGGRTHYEQYF
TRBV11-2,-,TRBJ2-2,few,TGTGCCAGCAGCTCCCGAGATAGTGCCGCGAACACCGGGGAGCTGTTTTTT,CASSSRDSAANTGELFF
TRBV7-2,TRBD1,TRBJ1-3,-,TGTGCCAGCAGCCCATGGGACAGCATATGGAGCGCTCTTGGAAACACCATATATTTT,CASSPWDSIWSALGNTIYF
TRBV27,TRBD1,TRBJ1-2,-,TGTGCCAGCAGTTTACGACAGGGTCATGGCTACACCTTC,CASSLRQGHGYTF
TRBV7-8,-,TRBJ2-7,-,TGTGCCAGCAGCTACGACTCCTCCAGCGAGCAGTACTTC,CASSYDSSSEQYF
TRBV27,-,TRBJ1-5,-,TGTGCCAGCAGTGAAAACAACGGGGGACCCCAGCATTTT,CASSENNGGPQHF
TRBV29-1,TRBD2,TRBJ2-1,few,TGCAGCGTTGAACCGGCGGGAGGTTTTTGGGAGCAGTTCTTC,CSVEPAGGFWEQFF
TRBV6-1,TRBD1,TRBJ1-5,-,TGTGCCAGCAGTGAACAGGGGGCTAGGCAGCCCCAGCATTTT,CASSEQGARQPQHF
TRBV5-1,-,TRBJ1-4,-,TGCGCCAGCAGCTACGGGAGTAATGAAAAACTGTTTTTT,CASSYGSNEKLFF
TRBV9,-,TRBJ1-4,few,TGTGCCAGCAGCGTAGACGGGACACTAACAACTAATGAAAAACTGTTTTTT,CASSVDGTLTTNEKLFF
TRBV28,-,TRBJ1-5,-,TGTGCCAGCAGTACTCGACGACAGTTAGGCAATCAGCCCCAGCATTTT,CASSTRRQLGNQPQHF
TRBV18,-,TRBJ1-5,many,TGTGCCAGCTCACCATCTTCGGGCAATCAGCCCCAGCATTTT,CASSPSSGNQPQHF
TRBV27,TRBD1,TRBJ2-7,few,TGTGCCAGCAGGCAACAGGGGGTCGGCTCCTACGAGCAGTACTTC,CASRQQGVGSYEQYF
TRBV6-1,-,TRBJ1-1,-,TGTGCCAGCCGCGAGGGGAACACTGAAGCTTTCTTT,CASREGNTEAFF
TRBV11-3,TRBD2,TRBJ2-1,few,TGTGCCAGCAGCTTAGGGACTAGCCCTGAGCAGTTCTTC,CASSLGTSPEQFF
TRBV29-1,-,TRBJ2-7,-,TGCAGCGTAATTACCGGGGCGATCTCCTACGAGCAGTACTTC,CSVITGAISYEQYF
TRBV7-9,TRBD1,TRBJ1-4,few,TGTGCCAGCAGCTCATTCGGGGACAGGGACGAAAAACTGTTTTTT,CASSSFGDRDEKLFF
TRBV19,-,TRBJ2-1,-,TGTGCCAGTGGTAACTTCCGGGACAATGAGCAGTTCTTC,CASGNFRDNEQFF
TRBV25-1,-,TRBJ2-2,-,TGTGCCAGCAGTGCTACAGGGACCGGGGAGCTGTTTTTT,CASSATGTGELFF
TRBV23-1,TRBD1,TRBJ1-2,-,TGCGCCAGCAGCCACCTCGACAGGGGGGACTATGGCTACACCTTC,CASSHLDRGDYGYTF
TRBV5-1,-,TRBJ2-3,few,TGCGCCAGCAGCTTGGCGCGGGACTCAACGACAGATACGCAGTATTTT,CASSLARDSTTDTQYF
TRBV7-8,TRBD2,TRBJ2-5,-,TGTGCCAGCAGCTTGGAACTAGCGGGCTATCTACGACCCCAGCAAGAGACCCAGTACTTC,CASSLELAGYLRPQQETQYF
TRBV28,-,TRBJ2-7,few,TGTGCCAGCAGTTCAGGACAGCGCTACGAGCAGTACTTC,CASSSGQRYEQYF
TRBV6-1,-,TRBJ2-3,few,TGTGCCAGCAGTACCCAGGGGGGCTACACAGATACGCAGTATTTT,CASSTQGGYTDTQYF